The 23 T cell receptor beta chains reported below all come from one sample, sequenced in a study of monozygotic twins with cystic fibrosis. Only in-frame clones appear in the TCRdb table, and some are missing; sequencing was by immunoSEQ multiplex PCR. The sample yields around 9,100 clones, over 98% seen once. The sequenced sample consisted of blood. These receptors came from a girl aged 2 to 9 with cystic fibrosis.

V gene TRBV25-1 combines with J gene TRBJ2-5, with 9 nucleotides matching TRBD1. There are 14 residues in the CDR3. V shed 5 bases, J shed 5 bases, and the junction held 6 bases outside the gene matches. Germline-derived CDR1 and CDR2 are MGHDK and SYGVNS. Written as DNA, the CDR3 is TGTGCCAGCAGTCGGGACAGGGTTGCGGAGACCCAGTACTTC. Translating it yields CASSRDRVAETQYF.

In nucleotides, the CDR3 is TGTGCCGGACGGACCCCTCGGTGGGCCAACGTCCTGACTTTC. Translated: CAGRTPRWANVLTF. The rearrangement links TRBV27 to TRBJ2-6; D gene unclear. CDR3 length: 14 residues. CDR1 is MNHEY, CDR2 SMNVEV, per germline (reference sequence). Between the trimmed V and J ends, which lost 11 bases and 5 bases, there was a span of 16 bases.

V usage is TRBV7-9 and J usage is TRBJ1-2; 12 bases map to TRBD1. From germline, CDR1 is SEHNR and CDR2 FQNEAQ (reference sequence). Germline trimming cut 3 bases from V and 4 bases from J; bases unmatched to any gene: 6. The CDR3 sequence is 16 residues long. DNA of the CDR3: TGTGCCAGCAGCTTCGGGACAGGGGGCTCGGTCTATGGCTACACCTTC. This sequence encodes CASSFGTGGSVYGYTF.

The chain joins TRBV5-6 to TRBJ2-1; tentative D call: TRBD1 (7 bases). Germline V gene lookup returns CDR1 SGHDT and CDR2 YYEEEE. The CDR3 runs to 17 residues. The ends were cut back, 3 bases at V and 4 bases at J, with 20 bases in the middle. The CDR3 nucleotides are TGTGCCAGCAGCTCGACCATAGACAGGGACTCTTACAATGAGCAGTTCTTC. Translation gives CASSSTIDRDSYNEQFF.

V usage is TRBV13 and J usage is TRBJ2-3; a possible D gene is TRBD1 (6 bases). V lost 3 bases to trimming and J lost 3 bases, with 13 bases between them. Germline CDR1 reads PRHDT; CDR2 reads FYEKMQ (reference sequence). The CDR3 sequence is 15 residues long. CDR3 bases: TGTGCCAGCAGCTTCGCCCGAGGGGGTACAGATACGCAGTATTTT. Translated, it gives CASSFARGGTDTQYF.

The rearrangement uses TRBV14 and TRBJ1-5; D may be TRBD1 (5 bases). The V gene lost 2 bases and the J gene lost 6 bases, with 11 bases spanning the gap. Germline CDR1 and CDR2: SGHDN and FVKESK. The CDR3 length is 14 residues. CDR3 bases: TGTGCCAGCAGCCAACAGGGCTCAGGTCAGCCCCAGCATTTT. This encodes CASSQQGSGQPQHF.

DNA for the CDR3: TGCAGCGCACAAGGACTAGCGGGAGGTGGTTCCTACAATGAGCAGTTCTTC. Encoded protein: CSAQGLAGGGSYNEQFF. The V call is TRBV29-1, the J call TRBJ2-1; 14 bases fit TRBD2. From germline, CDR1 is SQVTM and CDR2 ANQGSEA. J lost 1 base, V lost 7 bases, and 9 bases had no gene match. The CDR3 is made up of 17 amino acids.

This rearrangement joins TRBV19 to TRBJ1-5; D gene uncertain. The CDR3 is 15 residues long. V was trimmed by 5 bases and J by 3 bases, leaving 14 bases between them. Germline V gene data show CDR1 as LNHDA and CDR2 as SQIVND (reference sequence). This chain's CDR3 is CASSFLQPANQPQHF. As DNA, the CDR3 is TGTGCCAGTAGTTTTTTACAGCCTGCCAATCAGCCCCAGCATTTT.

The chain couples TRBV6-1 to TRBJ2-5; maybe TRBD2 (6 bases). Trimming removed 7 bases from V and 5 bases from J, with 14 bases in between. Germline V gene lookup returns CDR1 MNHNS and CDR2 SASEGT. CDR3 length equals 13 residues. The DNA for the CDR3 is TGTGCCAGCAAAGCCTTAGGGAGGGAGACCCAGTACTTC. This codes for CASKALGRETQYF.

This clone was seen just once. DNA for the CDR3: TGTGCCAGCAGTTTATGGGGGGCCGGGGCTACCGGGAGGGCCAGGTACGAGCAGTACTTC. It codes for CASSLWGAGATGRARYEQYF. The J gene is TRBJ2-7, the V gene TRBV28, with 8 positions matching TRBD2. With V trimmed by 0 bases and J by 4 bases, 20 bases remained unmatched. Germline assignment: CDR1 MDHEN and CDR2 SYDVKM. This CDR3 is built from 20 residues.

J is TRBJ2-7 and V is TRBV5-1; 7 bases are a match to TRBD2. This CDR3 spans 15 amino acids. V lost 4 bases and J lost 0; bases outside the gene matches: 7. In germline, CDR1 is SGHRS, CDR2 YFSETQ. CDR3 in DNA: TGCGCCAGCAGCCCCGGGACTACGAGCTCCTACGAGCAGTACTTC. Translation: CASSPGTTSSYEQYF.

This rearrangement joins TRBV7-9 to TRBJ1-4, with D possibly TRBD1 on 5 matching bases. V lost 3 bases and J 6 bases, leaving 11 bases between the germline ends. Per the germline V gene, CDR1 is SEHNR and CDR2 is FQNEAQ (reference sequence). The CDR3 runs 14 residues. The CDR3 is CASSFPGRYEKLFF. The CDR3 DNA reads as TGTGCCAGCAGCTTCCCGGGACGTTATGAAAAACTGTTTTTT.

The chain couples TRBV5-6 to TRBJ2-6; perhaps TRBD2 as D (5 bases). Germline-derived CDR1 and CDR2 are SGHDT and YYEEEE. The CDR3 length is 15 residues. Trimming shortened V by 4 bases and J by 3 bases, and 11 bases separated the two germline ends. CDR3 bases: TGTGCCAGCAGCGTCGGGGTTGGTGGGGCCAACGTCCTGACTTTC. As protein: CASSVGVGGANVLTF.

DNA for the CDR3: TGTGCCAGCAGCCCCGGGGCGAGAGTCAACTATGGCTACACCTTC. The encoded protein is CASSPGARVNYGYTF. The chain carries TRBV11-2 and TRBJ1-2; TRBD1 might be the D (5 bases). V dropped 5 bases and J dropped 2 bases, with 15 bases sitting between them. The CDR3 runs 15 residues. Germline V gene lookup returns CDR1 SGHAT and CDR2 FQNNGV.

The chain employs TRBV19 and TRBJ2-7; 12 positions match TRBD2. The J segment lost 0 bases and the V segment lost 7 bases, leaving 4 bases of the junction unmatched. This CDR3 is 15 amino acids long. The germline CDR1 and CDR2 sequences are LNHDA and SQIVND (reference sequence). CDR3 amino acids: CASTSSGRDSYEQYF. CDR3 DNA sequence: TGTGCCAGTACCTCTAGCGGGAGGGACTCCTACGAGCAGTACTTC. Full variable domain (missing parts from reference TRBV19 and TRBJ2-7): DGGITQSPKYLFRKEGQNVTLSCEQNLNHDAMYWYRQDPGQGLRLIYYSQIVNDFQKGDIAEGYSVSREKKESFPLTVTSAQKNPTAFYLCASTSSGRDSYEQYFGPGTRLTVT.

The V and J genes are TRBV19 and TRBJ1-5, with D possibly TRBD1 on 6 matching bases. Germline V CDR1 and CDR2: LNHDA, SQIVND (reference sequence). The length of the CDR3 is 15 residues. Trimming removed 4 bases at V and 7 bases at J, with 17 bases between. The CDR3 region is CASSTTGKQGQPQHF. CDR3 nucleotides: TGTGCCAGTAGTACAACAGGGAAGCAGGGCCAGCCCCAGCATTTT.

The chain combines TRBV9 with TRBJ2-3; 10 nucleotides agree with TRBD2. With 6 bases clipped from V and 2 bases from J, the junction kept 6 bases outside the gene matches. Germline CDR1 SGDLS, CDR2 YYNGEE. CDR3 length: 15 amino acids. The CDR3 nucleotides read TGTGCCAGCACCCTAGCGGGGGCATACACAGATACGCAGTATTTT. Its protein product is CASTLAGAYTDTQYF.

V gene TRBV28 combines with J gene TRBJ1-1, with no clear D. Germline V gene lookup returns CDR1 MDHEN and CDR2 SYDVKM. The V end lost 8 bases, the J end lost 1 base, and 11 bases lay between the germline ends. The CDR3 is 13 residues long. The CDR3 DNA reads TGTGCCAGCTCCCAGACCCCGAACACTGAAGCTTTCTTT. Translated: CASSQTPNTEAFF.

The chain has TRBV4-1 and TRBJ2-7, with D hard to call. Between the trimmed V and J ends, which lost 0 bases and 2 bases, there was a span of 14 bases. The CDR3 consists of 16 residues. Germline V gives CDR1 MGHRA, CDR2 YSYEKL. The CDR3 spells CASSQDGWENAYEQYF. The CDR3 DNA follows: TGCGCCAGCAGCCAAGATGGTTGGGAAAATGCCTACGAGCAGTACTTC.

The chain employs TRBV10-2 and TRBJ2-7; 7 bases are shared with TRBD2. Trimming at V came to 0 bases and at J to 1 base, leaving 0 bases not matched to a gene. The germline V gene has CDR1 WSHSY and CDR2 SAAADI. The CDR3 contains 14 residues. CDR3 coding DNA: TGCGCCAGCAGTGAGTCAGCGGGATCCTACGAGCAGTACTTC. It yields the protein CASSESAGSYEQYF.

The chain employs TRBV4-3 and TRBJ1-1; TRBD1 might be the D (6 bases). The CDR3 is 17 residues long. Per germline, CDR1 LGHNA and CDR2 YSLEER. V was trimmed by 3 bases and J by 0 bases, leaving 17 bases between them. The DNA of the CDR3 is TGCGCCAGCAGCCACGACCTCGGGGGCACTCTGAACACTGAAGCTTTCTTT. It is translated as CASSHDLGGTLNTEAFF.

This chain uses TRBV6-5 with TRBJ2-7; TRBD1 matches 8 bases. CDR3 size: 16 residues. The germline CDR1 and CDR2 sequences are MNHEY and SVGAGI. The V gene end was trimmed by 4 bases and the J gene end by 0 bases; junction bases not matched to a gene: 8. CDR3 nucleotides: TGTGCCAGCAGTTTCGTACCGGGACAGGACTCCTACGAGCAGTACTTC. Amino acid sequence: CASSFVPGQDSYEQYF.

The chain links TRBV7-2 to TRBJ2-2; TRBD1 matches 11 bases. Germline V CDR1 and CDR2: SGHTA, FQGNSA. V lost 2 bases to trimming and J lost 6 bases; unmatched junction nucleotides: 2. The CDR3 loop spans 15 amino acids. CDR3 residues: CASSLKGQGAGELFF. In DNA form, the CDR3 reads TGTGCCAGCAGCTTAAAGGGACAGGGGGCCGGGGAGCTGTTTTTT.